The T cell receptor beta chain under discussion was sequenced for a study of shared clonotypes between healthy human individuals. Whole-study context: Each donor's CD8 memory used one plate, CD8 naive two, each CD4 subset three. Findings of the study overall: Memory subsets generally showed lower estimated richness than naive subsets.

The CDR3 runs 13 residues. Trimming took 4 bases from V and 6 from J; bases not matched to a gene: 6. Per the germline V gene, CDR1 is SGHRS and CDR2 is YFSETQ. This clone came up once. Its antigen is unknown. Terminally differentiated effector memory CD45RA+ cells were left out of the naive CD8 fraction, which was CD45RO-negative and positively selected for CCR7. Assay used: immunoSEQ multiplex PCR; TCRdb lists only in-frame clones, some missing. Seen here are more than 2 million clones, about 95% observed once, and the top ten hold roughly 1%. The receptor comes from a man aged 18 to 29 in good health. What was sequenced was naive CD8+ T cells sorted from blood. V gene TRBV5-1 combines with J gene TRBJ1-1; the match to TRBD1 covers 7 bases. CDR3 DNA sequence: TGCGCCAGCAGCCTCCGGGACAGAGCTGAAGCTTTCTTT. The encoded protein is CASSLRDRAEAFF.